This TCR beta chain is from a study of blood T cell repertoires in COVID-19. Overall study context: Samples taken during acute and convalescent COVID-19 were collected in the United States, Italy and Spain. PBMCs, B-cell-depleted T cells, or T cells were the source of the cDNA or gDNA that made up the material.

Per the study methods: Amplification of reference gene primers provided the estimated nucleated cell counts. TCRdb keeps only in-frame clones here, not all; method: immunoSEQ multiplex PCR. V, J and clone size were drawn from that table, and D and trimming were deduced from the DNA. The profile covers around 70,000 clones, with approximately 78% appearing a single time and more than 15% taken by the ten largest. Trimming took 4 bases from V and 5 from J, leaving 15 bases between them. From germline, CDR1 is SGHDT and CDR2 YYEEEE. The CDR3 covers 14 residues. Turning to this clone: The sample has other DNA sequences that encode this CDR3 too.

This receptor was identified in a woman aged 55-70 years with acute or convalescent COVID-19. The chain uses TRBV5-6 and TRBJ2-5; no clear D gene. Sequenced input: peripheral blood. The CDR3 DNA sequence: TGTGCCAGCAGCAAAACCGGTCCCGGGGAGACCCAGTACTTC. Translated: CASSKTGPGETQYF.